Included here is one TCR beta chain sequence, with context. Its antigen is still unknown. This sample is drawn from a study of graft-versus-host responses after intestinal transplantation. Study context: Multivisceral, liver-intestinal, or isolated intestinal transplants were received by the recipients. Every recipient underwent anti-thymocyte globulin induction, then tacrolimus and steroids for approximately 3 years.

The V gene's germline CDR1 is MRHNA and CDR2 SNTAGT. The CDR3 loop spans 17 amino acids. V gave up 4 bases and J gave up 4 bases, with 22 bases separating them. General study results and limits: Allografts of one patient group, those with graft-donor T cell macrochimerism, had high graft-versus-host to host-versus-graft clonal ratios. Recipient marrow contained GvH clones, some of which appeared first in ileum or blood.

Repertoires were generated with immunoSEQ multiplex PCR, while TCRdb's copy carries only in-frame clones and drops some. The table lists 40,000 to 55,000 clones, roughly 90% of them singletons. This TCR was recovered from a human donor who was the organ donor for an intestinal transplant. Sequenced material: unstimulated CD4+ T cells sorted from spleen or lymph node cells, taken before transplant. The chain links TRBV6-4 to TRBJ1-2; no clear D. DNA for the CDR3: TGTGCCAGCAGTGGACGAGGCCCACACGGAAAGACCTATGGCTACACCTTC. Its translation: CASSGRGPHGKTYGYTF.